The following is a T cell receptor (beta chain) sequence with its context. Its antigen target is currently unknown. The library was built by means of the immunoSEQ multiplex PCR assay. For the multiplex PCR, a mixture combining 60 forward primers for TCR Vbeta segments and 13 reverse primers for TCR Jbeta segments was used. A multiplex PCR assay on genomic DNA amplified the CDR3 region of rearranged TCR beta genes. The amplified TCR beta libraries were sequenced on the Illumina HiSeq System as 87-base-pair reads. Per the authors' processing: A later analysis counted 75 million to 100 million unique TCR beta chains across the 700 or so repertoires, and approximately 11 million of these chains were shared by at least two donors. Raw reads were error-corrected and collapsed into unique sequences with a nearest-neighbor algorithm that merged closely related sequences to remove PCR and sequencing errors. To assign V, D and J gene segments, CDR3 sequences were aligned to IMGT reference sequences. Each retained sequence needed at least a six-nucleotide match to both a V gene segment and a J gene segment. A rearrangement was called productive if the CDR3 had no stop codons and remained in frame with V and J, and every other rearrangement was called non-productive. CDR3 was defined by IMGT convention, running from the second conserved V-encoded cysteine to the conserved J-encoded phenylalanine. The earlier analysis of some 600 of the donors excluded sequences that lacked an unambiguous match to a single V gene segment. In an earlier analysis of 587 of the donors, V segments were called functional above 56.7% productive rearrangements and were called segregating when the between-donor standard deviation exceeded 5%. To diagnose cytomegalovirus status from the catalog of TCR beta chain sequences, a statistical classification framework was built. In a later analysis, TCR nucleotide sequences were compared against IMGT/GENE-DB human TR gene sequences so that V and J genes could be assigned. The TCRdist pipeline was used in a later analysis to assign CDR3 sequences and most-parsimonious VDJ recombination scenarios. In a later analysis, each TCR beta chain was defined by its CDR3 amino acid sequence together with its V-gene family, and reads without a unique V-gene family were excluded. As a way to deal with suspected cross-contamination and a sequencing artifact, a later analysis dropped nearly 600 nucleotide sequences that were highly shared and had low generation probability. For each public chain, a later analysis derived a clonal expansion index from normalized ranks of inferred template counts within each repertoire. A later analysis computed generation probabilities with a VDJ recombination model fitted to out-of-frame rearrangements, and checked the results against IGoR. In a later analysis, hypergeometric tests were used to score TCR-TCR, TCR-HLA and TCR-CMV co-occurrence, with a repertoire-size bias correction applied to TCR pairs. A later analysis estimated false discovery rates by permuting HLA or CMV assignments 20 times. In a later analysis, co-occurring TCRs were grouped with DBSCAN, and TCRdist sequence similarity was added when clustering was performed within HLA-allele-positive subsets. Co-occurrence clustering excluded repertoires with fewer than 30,000 or more than 120,000 public chains, plus five with anomalous nucleotide sharing. This is the immuneACCESS table as TCRdb keeps it, with only in-frame sequences that have V and J called. A part of the clones is gone; compared with another copy, unresolved V genes explain less than half, and the rest is unexplained. V, J and clone size derive from that table, while D and trimming were established from the DNA sequence. This sample's listing comprises about 79,000 clones. About 4.6% of the sample goes to the ten largest clones.

The sample belongs to a study of cytomegalovirus exposure and HLA in healthy donors (dated by TCRdb to the late 2010s). Broadly, across the study: An earlier analysis of a few hundred of the donors reported 276 Gb of sequence data and around 120 million unique TCR beta sequences obtained from 150 million to 200 million T cells. Besides the first cohort of about 730 subjects, a separate validation cohort made up of 95 to 150 different subjects was used. All discovery cohort repertoires had been generated on a single sequencing platform. Typing coverage varied by locus: roughly 629-630 donors for A, B, C, DRB1 and DQB1; approximately 520 for DQA1; more than 600 for DPA1; approximately 490 for DPB1. Several DR-DQ haplotypes were handled as single units for association and clustering because linkage in the cohort was strong. The study was designed to test whether signatures of past pathogen exposure could be identified by cataloging public T cell receptors. A later analysis re-analyzed previously published TCR beta repertoires from 650 to 800 donors and added high-resolution HLA genotyping to study TCR occurrence patterns. Among about 400 genotyped donors of the cohort, an average of approximately 200,000 unique TCR beta nucleotide sequences was sequenced per donor, of which roughly 17% were non-productive. In the later analysis, no new phenotypic data were used to find candidate immune exposures; instead, reliance was placed on TCR beta sequences and their occurrence across donors. A later genetic analysis took genome-wide SNP genotypes for about three fifths of the 666 donors and used that subset as a discovery cohort. Both class I and class II loci were covered by HLA typing, at four-digit resolution. The study profiled the T cell repertoires of some 610 subjects by immunosequencing and related them to cytomegalovirus serostatus. In an earlier analysis of a few hundred of the donors, high-throughput TCR beta sequencing was used to judge whether each TCR beta V gene segment behaved as functional or pseudogenic. Of the 350 to 450 genotyped donors, approximately 80% fell in the genetic ancestry cluster associated with self-reported Caucasian donors. About 300 gigabases of sequencing data and roughly 80 million unique TCR sequences made up an early release that covered 500 to 650 HLA-typed donors. Donor age, sex, ethnicity and CMV serostatus were collected together with the repertoire data. To predict cytomegalovirus infection status, the study combined high-throughput TCR immunosequencing, statistical association of individual TCRs with disease status, and machine learning.

CDR1 and CDR2 are read off the germline V gene as MNHEY and SVGAGI. From the cysteine up to the phenylalanine, the CDR3 has a length of 14 residues. The CDR3 DNA has 42 bases and is translated from base 1. The V end loses 7 bases and the J end loses 0 bases, and a stretch of 10 bases separates them. The cohort comprised fewer than 750 healthy bone marrow donors. All cohort members were sampled while nominally healthy, although unrecorded immune exposures were likely present. The donor tested CMV seronegative and was one of the 352 seronegative cohort members. Each donor provided a peripheral blood sample, and peripheral blood mononuclear cells were used for TCR beta sequencing. Genomic DNA was extracted from the blood cell samples with the Qiagen DNeasy Blood Extraction Kit. Results and caveats for the whole study, not just this receptor: Because some donors lacked HLA typing at each locus, the association tests relied only on the typed subset. Sequencing depth was assumed to be roughly uniform across donors in the presence/absence analyses, though that assumption may not hold. A later analysis found that HLA-associated TCR beta chains were more clonally expanded and had lower generation probabilities than equally common non-associated chains. A further reported finding was that TCR beta sequences accurately predicted the HLA-A and HLA-B alleles for most subjects in the first cohort. A later genetic analysis reported fewer N-insertions in productive TCRs among donors in an Asian-associated ancestry cluster than the roughly 720-donor mean. Some IMGT-functional V segments, including TRBV6-2 and TRBV6-3, could not be distinguished by the 87-base-pair reads and were therefore excluded. A later analysis found that TCR association rates varied across HLA loci, with DRB1 alleles showing the most associated TCRs and HLA-C alleles the fewest. In vitro tests confirmed that a few of the cytomegalovirus-associated TCR beta chains recognize cytomegalovirus antigens. Correlated functional status among segregating V segments might reflect linkage disequilibrium, but an unknown experimental factor could not be ruled out. In a later analysis, several top co-occurrence clusters were reported to appear linked to parvovirus B19, influenza, CMV and Epstein-Barr virus. The earlier analysis of approximately 560 of the donors excluded 15 to 20 rarely observed V segments, including chromosome 9 orphons, because counts were too low. The study listed 150 to 200 TCR beta chains as associated with cytomegalovirus. According to a later analysis, most CMV-associated TCR beta chains appeared to be HLA-restricted, and the HLA associations seemed to be driven largely by CMV exposure. In an earlier analysis of under 600 of the donors, most TCR beta V segments were observed in productive rearrangements about 87% or about 30% of the time, broadly matching IMGT annotations. While some public TCRs were present in many individuals, most TCR sequences turned up only very rarely across donors. Assigning TCR associations to individual alleles was difficult when HLA alleles, especially DR and DQ, strongly co-occurred. Specific HLA alleles were associated with more than 15,000 TCR beta sequences at a false discovery rate of 0.05 in a later analysis. A cluster of highly shared sequence variants was judged likely to be a technical artifact of the sequencing pipeline. The cohort was sequenced for TCR beta chains only, and without alpha or paired-chain data the features that could be detected were limited. In a later genetic analysis, a missense DCLRE1C variant was associated with V-gene and J-gene trimming of TCR beta chains, and the association was replicated in an independent cohort. Cytomegalovirus status was reported to be diagnosed by the classifier with high specificity and sensitivity in both the original and validation cohorts. The only immune exposure information available for the cohort was CMV serostatus. The authors suggested that the approach could potentially be extended to other disease states and immunological phenotypes.

The receptor's source is a man aged 30 to 45 in good health and CMV-seronegative. The chain couples TRBV6-5 to TRBJ1-3, with the D gene uncertain. Sequencing input: PBMCs. The CDR3 here reads CASKQRFSGNTIYF. Read as DNA, the sequence is TGTGCCAGCAAGCAGAGGTTCTCTGGAAACACCATATATTTT.